Presented here are 24 T cell receptor beta chains from one specimen sequenced in a study of blood T cell repertoires in COVID-19. Measured with immunoSEQ multiplex PCR; TCRdb has only the in-frame clones, and not every one. The profile shows fewer than 200,000 clones, roughly 91% of them singletons. Source material: peripheral blood. The receptor source for this set is a man in his forties with active or convalescent COVID-19.

J is TRBJ2-7 and V is TRBV30; a weak D match, TRBD2 (6 bases). Germline CDR1 GTSNPN, CDR2 SVGIG (reference sequence). V dropped 4 bases and J dropped 0 bases, with 13 bases sitting between them. The CDR3 extends over 14 amino acids. The chain's CDR3 is CAWKPDYSSYEQYF. The CDR3 DNA sequence: TGTGCCTGGAAACCGGACTATAGCTCCTACGAGCAGTACTTC.

The genes are TRBV4-1 and TRBJ2-5, with a tentative D call TRBD1 (5 bases). This CDR3 region has 14 residues. The germline CDR1 and CDR2 sequences are MGHRA and YSYEKL. The germline V and J ends were trimmed by 1 base and 2 bases, with 8 bases remaining between them. The CDR3 DNA is TGCGCCAGCAGCCAAGCCCAGGGTCAAGAGACCCAGTACTTC. Encoded protein: CASSQAQGQETQYF.

The V call is TRBV11-3, the J call TRBJ2-3; 9 bases line up with TRBD2. With 1 base clipped from V and 1 base from J, the junction kept 9 bases outside the gene matches. The CDR3 loop spans 18 amino acids. Germline CDR1 reads SGHNT; CDR2 reads YENEEA. The chain's CDR3 is CASSLVAGVSYGTDTQYF. Written as DNA, the CDR3 is TGTGCCAGCAGCTTAGTAGCGGGAGTTTCCTACGGCACAGATACGCAGTATTTT.

This clone appeared a few times. V gene TRBV19 combines with J gene TRBJ1-5; the D is unclear. Germline V gene data show CDR1 as LNHDA and CDR2 as SQIVND (reference sequence). The CDR3 is made up of 11 amino acids. V shed 5 bases and J shed 6 bases, with 5 bases lying between them. The CDR3 protein is CASSSSQPQHF. In nucleotides, the CDR3 is TGTGCCAGTAGTTCTAGTCAGCCCCAGCATTTT. The whole variable domain, filled in from reference TRBV19 and TRBJ1-5, reads DGGITQSPKYLFRKEGQNVTLSCEQNLNHDAMYWYRQDPGQGLRLIYYSQIVNDFQKGDIAEGYSVSREKKESFPLTVTSAQKNPTAFYLCASSSSQPQHFGDGTRLSIL.

The chain recombines TRBV5-4 with TRBJ2-1, with 9 bases that match TRBD1. The CDR3 has 15 residues. Trimming took 5 bases from V and 5 from J; bases not matched to a gene: 8. CDR1 and CDR2 from the germline V gene are SGHNT and YYREEE (reference sequence). CDR3 residues: CASRPAGQGNNEQFF. The DNA for the CDR3 is TGTGCCAGCAGGCCCGCTGGACAGGGGAACAATGAGCAGTTCTTC. Looking up the rest from reference TRBV5-4 and TRBJ2-1 gives the full variable domain: ETGVTQSPTHLIKTRGQQVTLRCSSQSGHNTVSWYQQALGQGPQFIFQYYREEENGRGNFPPRFSGLQFPNYSSELNVNALELDDSALYLCASRPAGQGNNEQFFGPGTRLTVL.

Note on this clone: The same CDR3 is also encoded by other DNA sequences in this sample. The genes are TRBV2 and TRBJ1-1; no clear D. V shed 4 bases and J shed 7 bases, with 4 bases lying between them. This CDR3 region has 10 residues. CDR1 and CDR2 from the germline V gene are SNHLY and FYNNEI. DNA for the CDR3: TGTGCCAGCAGTGTCGGTGAAGCTTTCTTT. It codes for CASSVGEAFF.

The J gene is TRBJ2-2, the V gene TRBV4-1, with 7 bases that match TRBD2. The CDR3 runs to 15 residues. The germline V gene has CDR1 MGHRA and CDR2 YSYEKL. V shed 3 bases, J shed 6 bases, and the junction held 7 bases outside the gene matches. The CDR3 DNA follows: TGCGCCAGCAGCCATTCAGGACTAGTATCCGGGGAGCTGTTTTTT. Amino acid sequence: CASSHSGLVSGELFF.

The chain is built from TRBV30 and TRBJ2-3; a possible D gene is TRBD1 (6 bases). V was cut by 1 base and J by 1 base, with 15 bases left in between. This CDR3 is built from 16 residues. Germline CDR1 GTSNPN, CDR2 SVGIG (reference sequence). As DNA, the CDR3 is TGTGCCTGGAGTGCGACCGGGACATACGGCACAGATACGCAGTATTTT. It codes for CAWSATGTYGTDTQYF.

The chain employs TRBV7-2 and TRBJ1-2; D remains unclear. V lost 5 bases and J lost 1, with 11 bases in between. In germline, CDR1 is SGHTA, CDR2 FQGNSA. CDR3 size: 14 residues. CDR3: CASSRREDNYGYTF. DNA of the CDR3: TGTGCCAGCAGCCGCCGAGAAGATAACTATGGCTACACCTTC.

The chain couples TRBV5-1 to TRBJ1-2; no clear D gene. This CDR3 spans 12 amino acids. The germline gives CDR1 SGHRS, CDR2 YFSETQ. The V end was cut by 4 bases, the J end by 6 bases, with 10 bases between. CDR3 amino acids: CASSAGVDGYTF. The CDR3 DNA reads TGCGCCAGCAGCGCCGGTGTGGATGGCTACACCTTC.

This chain links TRBV5-1 with TRBJ2-1, with a weak D call TRBD2 (5 bases). This CDR3 has 13 amino acids. V lost 4 bases, J lost 3 bases, and 8 bases lay in between. CDR1 is SGHRS and CDR2 is YFSETQ in the germline V gene. CDR3 nucleotides: TGCGCCAGCAGCCTAGGACTCTACAATGAGCAGTTCTTC. This codes for CASSLGLYNEQFF.

The CDR3 is CSVGGRMTDTQYF. The CDR3 DNA follows: TGCAGCGTTGGAGGGAGAATGACAGATACGCAGTATTTT. The V gene is TRBV29-1, the J gene TRBJ2-3; D might be TRBD2 (5 bases). Germline V CDR1 and CDR2: SQVTM, ANQGSEA. The CDR3 extends over 13 amino acids. Trimming left V 4 bases short and J 3 bases short, with 11 bases between.

J is TRBJ1-4 and V is TRBV7-2, with a weak D call TRBD1 (6 bases). The CDR3 covers 13 residues. V was clipped by 5 bases and J by 8 bases, with 12 bases between them. Germline assignment: CDR1 SGHTA and CDR2 FQGNSA. CDR3 region: CASSLGTYEKLFF. The DNA for the CDR3 is TGTGCCAGCAGCCTAGGGACATACGAAAAACTGTTTTTT.

The J gene is TRBJ2-1, the V gene TRBV18; 8 bases match TRBD2. The CDR3 extends over 15 amino acids. Trimming cost V 3 bases and J 0 bases; bases outside gene matches: 1. Germline V gene data show CDR1 as KGHSH and CDR2 as LQKENI. The DNA of the CDR3 is TGTGCCAGCTCACCCCTAGCGGGCTCCTACAATGAGCAGTTCTTC. It encodes CASSPLAGSYNEQFF.

This sequence joins TRBV19 and TRBJ1-3; possible D gene TRBD1, 6 bases. The CDR3 runs 14 residues. V shed 5 bases and J shed 5 bases, with 13 bases lying between them. CDR1 is LNHDA and CDR2 is SQIVND in the germline V gene (reference sequence). The CDR3: CASSAQGIRNTIYF. The CDR3 coding sequence is TGTGCCAGTAGTGCACAGGGAATAAGAAACACCATATATTTT.

V is TRBV13 and J is TRBJ2-2; D possibly corresponds to TRBD2 (7 bases). The CDR3 has 16 residues. Trimming left V 3 bases short and J 7 bases short, with 18 bases between. From germline, CDR1 is PRHDT and CDR2 FYEKMQ (reference sequence). Here the CDR3 DNA reads TGTGCCAGCAGCTTCCCCGCCCAGGGAGGGGGCGGGGAGCTGTTTTTT. It codes for CASSFPAQGGGGELFF.

This sequence joins TRBV7-9 and TRBJ1-4; perhaps TRBD1 as D (5 bases). CDR3 length equals 15 residues. The germline V gene has CDR1 SEHNR and CDR2 FQNEAQ (reference sequence). Trimming removed 3 bases at V and 7 bases at J, with 15 bases between. The CDR3 sequence: CASSFGREGREKLFF. The CDR3 DNA reads TGTGCCAGCAGCTTTGGCAGGGAGGGGCGTGAAAAACTGTTTTTT. Supplemented by reference TRBV7-9 and TRBJ1-4, the full variable domain reads DTGVSQNPRHKITKRGQNVTFRCDPISEHNRLYWYRQTLGQGPEFLTYFQNEAQLEKSRLLSDRFSAERPKGSFSTLEIQRTEQGDSAMYLCASSFGREGREKLFFGSGTQLSVL.

This sequence joins TRBV11-2 and TRBJ2-1; TRBD1 aligns across 9 bases. The length of the CDR3 is 15 residues. V lost 5 bases, J lost 1 base, and 3 bases stayed unmatched. Germline-derived CDR1 and CDR2 are SGHAT and FQNNGV. In nucleotides, the CDR3 is TGTGCCAGCAGCCTAGGACAGGGGTCCTACAATGAGCAGTTCTTC. Amino acid sequence: CASSLGQGSYNEQFF.

This clone has just a few counts. The CDR3 region has the DNA TGTGCCAGCAGTTATCTTAACGGGTCACCCCTCCACTTT. It is translated as CASSYLNGSPLHF. This rearrangement joins TRBV6-5 to TRBJ1-6; unclear D gene. V lost 3 bases, J lost 10 bases, and 10 bases lay in between. This CDR3 is built from 13 residues. Germline V lookup: CDR1 MNHEY, CDR2 SVGAGI.

The chain carries TRBV19 and TRBJ2-7; possible D gene TRBD1, 6 bases. V lost 0 bases, J lost 3 bases, and 15 bases lay in between. There are 16 residues in the CDR3. CDR1 and CDR2 (germline): LNHDA, SQIVND (reference sequence). CDR3 DNA sequence: TGTGCCAGTAGTATAGAAGCAGGGGCCGCGCGCTACGAGCAGTACTTC. Its protein product is CASSIEAGAARYEQYF.

V usage is TRBV11-2 and J usage is TRBJ1-5; the D is unclear. Germline-derived CDR1 and CDR2 are SGHAT and FQNNGV. V lost 0 bases and J lost 6, with 6 bases in between. The CDR3 contains 13 residues. Written as DNA, the CDR3 is TGTGCCAGCAGCTTAGATCTGAGTCAGCCCCAGCATTTT. The encoded protein is CASSLDLSQPQHF.

J is TRBJ2-3 and V is TRBV7-2; 9 nucleotides agree with TRBD1. The CDR3 sequence is 15 residues long. The germline V gene encodes CDR1 SGHTA and CDR2 FQGNSA. With 5 bases clipped from V and 6 bases from J, the junction kept 9 bases outside the gene matches. The CDR3 nucleotides are TGTGCCAGCAGCATACAGGGGGCCTCGGGGGATACGCAGTATTTT. This encodes CASSIQGASGDTQYF.

In its sample, this clone was seen a few times. The chain carries TRBV6-6 and TRBJ1-1; D gene ambiguous. This CDR3 contains 10 residues. V was shortened by 2 bases and J by 8 bases, with 3 bases between the two germline ends. The V gene's germline CDR1 is MNHNY and CDR2 SVGAGI (reference sequence). The DNA of the CDR3 is TGTGCCAGCAGTTACCTAGAAGCTTTCTTT. Its protein is CASSYLEAFF.

The J gene is TRBJ2-3, the V gene TRBV6-1; D is unresolved. The length of the CDR3 is 13 residues. Trimming stripped 1 base from V and 4 bases from J, with 6 bases between. CDR1 and CDR2 from the germline V gene are MNHNS and SASEGT. CDR3 region: CASSEVYSDTQYF. In nucleotides, the CDR3 is TGTGCCAGCAGTGAAGTTTATTCAGATACGCAGTATTTT.